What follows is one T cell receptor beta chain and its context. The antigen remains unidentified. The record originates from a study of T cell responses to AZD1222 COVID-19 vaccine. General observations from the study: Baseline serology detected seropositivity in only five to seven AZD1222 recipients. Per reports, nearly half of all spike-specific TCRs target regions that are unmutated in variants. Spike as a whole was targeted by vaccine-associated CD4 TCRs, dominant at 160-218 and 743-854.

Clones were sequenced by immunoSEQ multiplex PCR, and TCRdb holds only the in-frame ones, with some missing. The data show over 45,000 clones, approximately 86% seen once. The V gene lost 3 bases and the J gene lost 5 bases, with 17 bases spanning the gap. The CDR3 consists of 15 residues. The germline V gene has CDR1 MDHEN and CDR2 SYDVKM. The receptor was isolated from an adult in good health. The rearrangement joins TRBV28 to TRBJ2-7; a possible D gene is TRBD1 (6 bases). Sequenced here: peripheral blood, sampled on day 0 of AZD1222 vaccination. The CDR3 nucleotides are TGTGCCAGCAGTTTTGAACGCAGGCCAGGGGACGAGCAGTACTTC. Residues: CASSFERRPGDEQYF.